The present T cell receptor beta chain was sequenced within a study of T cell responses to AZD1222 COVID-19 vaccine. Study-wide context: Samples with a second dose at about 4 or about 12 weeks were pooled together. Study findings and constraints: Donors were largely white British and mainly female; clonal diversity was possibly underestimated. When two AZD1222 doses had been given, Spike-specific TCR breadth and depth rose.

Assay used: immunoSEQ multiplex PCR; TCRdb lists only in-frame clones, some missing. The table includes tens of thousands of clones, 80% to 90% detected once. Germline values: CDR1 SQVTM, CDR2 ANQGSEA. V dropped 4 bases and J dropped 0 bases, with 9 bases sitting between them. This CDR3 comprises 13 residues. With respect to this clone: Its matching antigen is unknown.

Sequencing was performed on peripheral blood, taken on day 0 of AZD1222 vaccination. The chain has TRBV29-1 and TRBJ1-1, with no clear D. The sequence came from an adult in good health. The CDR3 nucleotides are TGCAGCGTTGGCCTGGGGATGAACACTGAAGCTTTCTTT. It translates to CSVGLGMNTEAFF.